This T cell receptor (beta chain) is from a study of blood T cell repertoires in COVID-19. Overall study: Both acute and convalescent COVID-19 samples were obtained from the United States, Italy and Spain.

Original processing notes: By means of reference gene primer amplification, nucleated cell counts were estimated. Data came from immunoSEQ multiplex PCR; TCRdb stores just in-frame clones and leaves some out. That table furnishes V, J and clone size, whereas the DNA furnished D and trimming. The table lists roughly 110,000 clones, around 89% of them singletons, with about a fifth in the top ten. This CDR3 has 14 amino acids. Losses at the gene ends were 0 bases for V and 8 bases for J; bases not matched to a gene: 5. Per germline, CDR1 SGDLS and CDR2 YYNGEE. The TCR was taken from a human donor with acute or convalescent COVID-19. The donor label of this sample is uncertain. V gene TRBV9 combines with J gene TRBJ2-1; TRBD2 agrees at 7 bases. The sequenced material came from peripheral blood. CDR3 region: CASSVGGGGDEQFF. The CDR3 bases are TGTGCCAGCAGCGTAGGCGGGGGAGGCGATGAGCAGTTCTTC.